This TCR beta chain was identified during a study of blood T cell repertoires in COVID-19. Across the whole study: Acute and convalescent COVID-19 samples came from the United States, Italy and Spain. The cDNA or gDNA used as material had been derived from T cells, B-cell-depleted T cells, or PBMCs.

CDR3 size: 14 residues. The J segment lost 6 bases and the V segment lost 6 bases, leaving 12 bases of the junction unmatched. Per germline, CDR1 SGHRS and CDR2 YFSETQ. This clone showed up just a few times. Authors' data handling: Reference gene primer amplification yielded estimated nucleated cell counts. The protocol was immunoSEQ multiplex PCR, while the TCRdb copy is restricted to in-frame clones and leaves out a portion. V, J and clone size derive from that table, while D and trimming were established from the DNA sequence. The data hold roughly 52,000 clones, with 89% observed a single time. The clonotype originates from a human donor in a cohort sampled during active COVID-19. The sample consisted of peripheral blood. The chain carries TRBV5-1 and TRBJ2-7; TRBD1 matches 7 bases. CDR3 nucleotides: TGCGCCAGCACCAGACAGGGTGGATTGGCCGAGCAGTACTTC. It codes for CASTRQGGLAEQYF.